The 21 T cell receptor beta chains below come from one sample, sequenced in a study of neoadjuvant nivolumab and ipilimumab in lung cancer. Generated by immunoSEQ multiplex PCR, the TCRdb table keeps only in-frame clones and is missing some. The data show 25,000 or so clones, 75% to 85% seen once. The sample consisted of tumor tissue, taken after neoadjuvant nivolumab, alone or with ipilimumab, at or shortly before surgery. The origin of the receptors is an adult with non-small cell lung cancer.

This clone is a singleton in its sample. The chain recombines TRBV11-2 with TRBJ2-5; tentatively, D is TRBD2 (6 bases). Germline CDR1 and CDR2: SGHAT and FQNNGV. Deletions cut 5 bases from V and 3 bases from J, with 16 bases between. The CDR3 is made up of 15 amino acids. The CDR3 loop is CASSDSTLAEETQYF. CDR3 nucleotides: TGTGCCAGCAGCGATAGTACACTAGCTGAAGAGACCCAGTACTTC.

The genes are TRBV6-1 and TRBJ2-7, with unresolved D. This CDR3 is built from 14 residues. Deletions cut 7 bases from V and 0 bases from J, with 13 bases between. Looked up from germline, CDR1 is MNHNS and CDR2 is SASEGT. The CDR3 is CASTWWATSYEQYF. CDR3 in DNA: TGTGCCAGCACCTGGTGGGCCACCTCCTACGAGCAGTACTTC.

The V call is TRBV29-1, the J call TRBJ2-7, with TRBD2 matching over 8 bases. The CDR3 is 13 residues long. After removal of 4 bases from V and 2 bases from J, the junction contained 4 bases not matched to a gene. CDR1 and CDR2 from the germline V gene are SQVTM and ANQGSEA. CDR3 sequence reads: CSVGPGGTYEQYF. The DNA of the CDR3 is TGCAGCGTTGGCCCGGGAGGGACCTACGAGCAGTACTTC.

V gene TRBV4-1 combines with J gene TRBJ1-6; no reliable D call. This CDR3 contains 15 residues. Trimming removed 0 bases from V and 6 bases from J, with 9 bases in between. The V gene's germline CDR1 is MGHRA and CDR2 YSYEKL. CDR3 in amino acids: CASSQDRQVNSPLHF. CDR3 nucleotides: TGCGCCAGCAGCCAAGATAGGCAGGTTAATTCACCCCTCCACTTT.

The V gene is TRBV29-1, the J gene TRBJ1-4; D is ambiguous. The CDR3 is 12 residues long. The ends were cut back, 6 bases at V and 3 bases at J, with 8 bases in the middle. The germline V gene has CDR1 SQVTM and CDR2 ANQGSEA. As DNA, the CDR3 is TGCAGCGTGATAGGTCCTAATGAAAAACTGTTTTTT. This codes for CSVIGPNEKLFF.

This clone was seen a few times. The chain links TRBV7-6 to TRBJ1-3; 8 bases match TRBD1. The ends lost 0 bases at V and 0 bases at J; junction bases unmatched: 1. CDR1 is SGHVS and CDR2 is FNYEAQ in the germline V gene. The CDR3 has 16 amino acids. The CDR3 here is CASSLAQGASGNTIYF. DNA for the CDR3: TGTGCCAGCAGCTTAGCGCAGGGGGCCTCTGGAAACACCATATATTTT.

The rearrangement uses TRBV13 and TRBJ2-1; a weak D match, TRBD2 (6 bases). The CDR3 is 16 amino acids. The germline V and J ends were trimmed by 3 bases and 0 bases, with 12 bases remaining between them. CDR1 PRHDT and CDR2 FYEKMQ come from the germline V gene (reference sequence). The CDR3 loop is CASSFSGRSSYNEQFF. CDR3 DNA sequence: TGTGCCAGCAGCTTCTCGGGGAGGAGCTCCTACAATGAGCAGTTCTTC.

This sequence joins TRBV6-5 and TRBJ2-5; D call uncertain. The germline gives CDR1 MNHEY, CDR2 SVGAGI. V gave up 2 bases and J gave up 1 base, with 11 bases separating them. This CDR3 has 15 residues. CDR3 sequence reads: CASSYRSGSQETQYF. The CDR3 DNA is TGTGCCAGCAGTTACAGGTCTGGCAGCCAAGAGACCCAGTACTTC.

CDR3 DNA sequence: TGCGCCAGCAGCCAAGGGACAGGGACCCTGCGGTCGGCCCTCCACTTT. This encodes CASSQGTGTLRSALHF. The V and J genes are TRBV4-1 and TRBJ1-6, with 8 bases identical to TRBD1. Germline trimming cut 1 base from V and 14 bases from J; bases unmatched to any gene: 13. CDR1 and CDR2 from the germline V gene are MGHRA and YSYEKL. The CDR3 is made up of 16 amino acids.

This clone has just one count. The chain combines TRBV27 with TRBJ1-1; D possibly corresponds to TRBD1 (6 bases). Per the germline V gene, CDR1 is MNHEY and CDR2 is SMNVEV (reference sequence). Trimming stripped 5 bases from V and 2 bases from J, with 15 bases between. CDR3 length equals 15 residues. The CDR3 DNA reads as TGTGCCAGCAGTCCGTTACAGGGAGCCAACACTGAAGCTTTCTTT. It encodes CASSPLQGANTEAFF.

The chain carries TRBV7-2 and TRBJ2-3, with D possibly being TRBD2 (6 bases). This CDR3 has 15 residues. The V end lost 6 bases, the J end lost 3 bases, and 16 bases lay between the germline ends. Germline loops: CDR1 SGHTA, CDR2 FQGNSA. As DNA, the CDR3 is TGTGCCAGCAGAGCACTTAGGGCGGGGACAGATACGCAGTATTTT. This gives the protein CASRALRAGTDTQYF.

This sequence joins TRBV19 and TRBJ1-2, with D possibly matching TRBD1 (5 bases). Germline assignment: CDR1 LNHDA and CDR2 SQIVND (reference sequence). The V gene lost 6 bases and the J gene lost 8 bases, with 22 bases spanning the gap. This CDR3 spans 15 amino acids. The CDR3 DNA sequence: TGTGCCAGTAGCAATGAGGTACCTTGGGGGAACGGCTACACCTTC. Its translation: CASSNEVPWGNGYTF. Using reference TRBV19 and TRBJ1-2 for the parts outside the CDR3, the full variable domain is DGGITQSPKYLFRKEGQNVTLSCEQNLNHDAMYWYRQDPGQGLRLIYYSQIVNDFQKGDIAEGYSVSREKKESFPLTVTSAQKNPTAFYLCASSNEVPWGNGYTFGSGTRLTVV.

The rearrangement joins TRBV19 to TRBJ1-5; a possible D gene is TRBD1 (5 bases). V was cut by 10 bases and J by 1 base, with 17 bases left in between. Per germline, CDR1 LNHDA and CDR2 SQIVND (reference sequence). The CDR3 loop spans 15 amino acids. CDR3: CATNRGQESNQPQHF. CDR3 DNA: TGTGCCACTAATAGGGGCCAGGAGAGCAATCAGCCCCAGCATTTT.

The CDR3 protein is CASSLGPSYSSGNTIYF. The CDR3 coding sequence is TGTGCCAGCAGCTTAGGCCCCAGTTATAGCTCTGGAAACACCATATATTTT. The chain couples TRBV7-2 to TRBJ1-3; no clear D. V lost 1 base, J lost 0 bases, and 13 bases lay in between. The length of the CDR3 is 17 residues. Germline V gene data show CDR1 as SGHTA and CDR2 as FQGNSA.

J is TRBJ1-5 and V is TRBV6-1; D perhaps matches TRBD1 (5 bases). From germline, CDR1 is MNHNS and CDR2 SASEGT. Trimming removed 2 bases from V and 0 bases from J, with 11 bases in between. This CDR3 is built from 16 residues. As DNA, the CDR3 is TGTGCCAGCAGTGAACACAGGATCAATAGCAATCAGCCCCAGCATTTT. This gives the protein CASSEHRINSNQPQHF.

The chain joins TRBV7-9 to TRBJ2-5, with D perhaps matching TRBD1 (6 bases). Germline V CDR1 and CDR2: SEHNR, FQNEAQ (reference sequence). The length of the CDR3 is 18 residues. V was shortened by 3 bases and J by 4 bases, with 24 bases between the two germline ends. CDR3 coding DNA: TGTGCCAGCAGCTTCATCGGGTCGTTACAGGGCATATTAGAGACCCAGTACTTC. Translation: CASSFIGSLQGILETQYF.

The chain joins TRBV9 to TRBJ2-7; 7 bases are shared with TRBD2. Germline CDR1 reads SGDLS; CDR2 reads YYNGEE. This CDR3 comprises 16 residues. The ends lost 2 bases at V and 2 bases at J; junction bases unmatched: 10. CDR3 bases: TGTGCCAGCAGCGTCGCGGGGCTAGCGGAGGCCTACGAGCAGTACTTC. It translates to CASSVAGLAEAYEQYF. Filled out from reference TRBV9 and TRBJ2-7, the complete variable domain reads DSGVTQTPKHLITATGQRVTLRCSPRSGDLSVYWYQQSLDQGLQFLIQYYNGEERAKGNILERFSAQQFPDLHSELNLSSLELGDSALYFCASSVAGLAEAYEQYFGPGTRLTVT.

The rearrangement joins TRBV5-5 to TRBJ1-4, with TRBD1 matching 7 bases. V shed 4 bases, J shed 5 bases, and the junction held 5 bases outside the gene matches. The CDR3 is 14 residues long. Germline-derived CDR1 and CDR2 are SGHKS and YYEKEE (reference sequence). Here the CDR3 DNA reads TGTGCCAGCAGCGGCGGGACAGAGAATGAAAAACTGTTTTTT. Residues: CASSGGTENEKLFF.

The table lists this clone with a few counts. The rearrangement joins TRBV5-1 to TRBJ1-3, with 9 bases aligning to TRBD1. The CDR3 sequence is 16 residues long. With 2 bases clipped from V and 1 base from J, the junction kept 4 bases outside the gene matches. Per germline, CDR1 SGHRS and CDR2 YFSETQ. For the CDR3, the DNA is TGCGCCAGCAGCTTCGGGGACAGGGAGTCTGGAAACACCATATATTTT. It codes for CASSFGDRESGNTIYF.

The chain joins TRBV7-6 to TRBJ2-1; D perhaps matches TRBD2 (5 bases). Germline V gives CDR1 SGHVS, CDR2 FNYEAQ. This CDR3 spans 16 amino acids. V lost 5 bases, J lost 0 bases, and 14 bases lay in between. The CDR3: CASSEAAQSSYNEQFF. CDR3 nucleotide sequence: TGTGCCAGCAGCGAAGCGGCCCAGAGCTCCTACAATGAGCAGTTCTTC.

The gene calls are TRBV19 and TRBJ2-1, with D tentatively TRBD2 (6 bases). Germline values: CDR1 LNHDA, CDR2 SQIVND (reference sequence). Trimming pared 6 bases from V and 2 bases from J, leaving 8 bases between. The CDR3 totals 13 residues. The CDR3 here is CASSLATYNEQFF. The CDR3 region has the DNA TGTGCCAGTAGCCTAGCGACCTACAATGAGCAGTTCTTC.